Presented here are 11 T cell receptor beta chains from one specimen sequenced in a study of blood T cell repertoires in COVID-19. The assay was immunoSEQ multiplex PCR, and TCRdb's table has in-frame clones only and misses some. Altogether roughly 500,000 clones are present, approximately 87% being singletons, with the ten largest covering over 1.5%. Material for sequencing was PBMCs or T cells enriched from blood (not recorded which). Source of these receptors: a woman aged 40-49 years who had recovered from COVID-19.

This sequence joins TRBV20-1 and TRBJ1-1; D is unresolved. Trimming removed 3 bases at V and 0 bases at J, with 8 bases between. The CDR3 totals 13 residues. Germline V gene data show CDR1 as DFQATT and CDR2 as SNEGSKA (reference sequence). This CDR3 reads CSASNAVNTEAFF. CDR3 nucleotide sequence: TGCAGTGCTAGTAACGCAGTGAACACTGAAGCTTTCTTT.

The chain couples TRBV6-2 or TRBV6-3 to TRBJ1-6, with TRBD1 identical over 7 bases. The trim removed 5 bases at V and 8 bases at J, leaving 9 bases unmatched. Germline-derived CDR1 and CDR2 are MNHEY and SVGEGT. The CDR3 consists of 15 residues. In nucleotides, the CDR3 is TGTGCCAGCAGTATCAACCAGGGGGTTGATTCACCCCTCCACTTT. It specifies CASSINQGVDSPLHF.

This sequence joins TRBV18 and TRBJ1-1, with 8 bases lining up with TRBD1. CDR1 KGHSH and CDR2 LQKENI come from the germline V gene. CDR3 length: 16 residues. J lost 4 bases, V lost 5 bases, and 12 bases had no gene match. The chain's CDR3 is CASSAGGRGIGTEAFF. The CDR3 nucleotides read TGTGCCAGCTCAGCAGGGGGCAGGGGCATCGGCACTGAAGCTTTCTTT.

The CDR3 nucleotides are TGCGCCAGTAGCGCAGGAGGAGGCGAGACCCAGTACTTC. Translation gives CASSAGGGETQYF. The gene calls are TRBV5-1 and TRBJ2-5; D perhaps matches TRBD2 (5 bases). V was cut by 8 bases and J by 5 bases, with 16 bases left in between. Per the germline V gene, CDR1 is SGHRS and CDR2 is YFSETQ. This CDR3 comprises 13 residues.

This clone was detected only once. The chain links TRBV4-1 to TRBJ2-2; tentatively, D is TRBD1 (5 bases). Per germline, CDR1 MGHRA and CDR2 YSYEKL. The length of the CDR3 is 16 residues. Trimming took 0 bases from V and 7 from J, leaving 15 bases between them. The CDR3 bases are TGCGCCAGCAGCCAAGAGGACAACCCTTACTTCGGGGAGCTGTTTTTT. This codes for CASSQEDNPYFGELFF.

The chain uses TRBV12-5 and TRBJ1-4; D is possibly TRBD1 (5 bases). The germline V gene has CDR1 LGHNT and CDR2 FRNRAP. Trimming pared 5 bases from V and 5 bases from J, leaving 12 bases between. The CDR3 extends over 14 amino acids. CDR3 DNA sequence: TGTGCTAGTGGTCCGGGGGTTGTGAATGAAAAACTGTTTTTT. This sequence encodes CASGPGVVNEKLFF. Complete variable domain (other parts from reference TRBV12-5 and TRBJ1-4): DARVTQTPRHKVTEMGQEVTMRCQPILGHNTVFWYRQTMMQGLELLAYFRNRAPLDDSGMPKDRFSAEMPDATLATLKIQPSEPRDSAVYFCASGPGVVNEKLFFGSGTQLSVL.

The J gene is TRBJ1-4, the V gene TRBV6-2 or TRBV6-3; 9 bases align to TRBD1. The V gene end was trimmed by 2 bases and the J gene end by 1 base; junction bases not matched to a gene: 8. CDR1 MNHEY and CDR2 SVGEGT come from the germline V gene. The CDR3 has 18 residues. The CDR3 region has the DNA TGTGCCAGCAGTTACCGAACAGGGGGCCCCGGAACTAATGAAAAACTGTTTTTT. Its translation: CASSYRTGGPGTNEKLFF.

The chain links TRBV15 to TRBJ1-1; tentatively, D is TRBD1 (5 bases). CDR1 is LNHNV and CDR2 is YYDKDF in the germline V gene (reference sequence). V was cut by 4 bases and J by 2 bases, with 11 bases left in between. The CDR3 extends over 14 amino acids. This CDR3 reads CATSIRTGNTEAFF. The CDR3 bases are TGTGCCACCAGCATTAGAACAGGAAACACTGAAGCTTTCTTT.

This rearrangement joins TRBV4-1 to TRBJ2-4; tentatively, D is TRBD2 (6 bases). Between the trimmed V and J ends, which lost 4 bases and 0 bases, there was a span of 25 bases. CDR3 length equals 20 residues. Germline V gene sequence: CDR1 MGHRA, CDR2 YSYEKL. The CDR3 DNA reads TGCGCCAGCAGCCCCTCTGTGGGGAGGTGGTGGGCTCTAGCCAAAAACATTCAGTACTTC. Translated, it gives CASSPSVGRWWALAKNIQYF.

The rearrangement links TRBV5-1 to TRBJ2-2, with TRBD2 as a possible D gene (6 bases). CDR1 SGHRS and CDR2 YFSETQ come from the germline V gene. V was trimmed by 0 bases and J by 0 bases, leaving 6 bases between them. This CDR3 region has 15 residues. The chain's CDR3 is CASSLGDSNTGELFF. The CDR3, as DNA: TGCGCCAGCAGCTTGGGGGACTCGAACACCGGGGAGCTGTTTTTT.

J is TRBJ1-5 and V is TRBV11-3, with no clear D. From germline, CDR1 is SGHNT and CDR2 YENEEA. CDR3 size: 17 residues. Trimming removed 3 bases from V and 2 bases from J, with 17 bases in between. CDR3 in amino acids: CASSFLVWPPCNQPQHF. CDR3 bases: TGTGCCAGCAGCTTTTTGGTCTGGCCCCCTTGCAATCAGCCCCAGCATTTT.